Listed here are 20 T cell receptor beta chains from one sample, sequenced in a study of cytomegalovirus exposure and HLA in healthy donors. PCR involved 60 Vbeta and 13 Jbeta primers. The table came from immunoSEQ multiplex PCR; TCRdb's copy has only in-frame clones and leaves some out. Altogether under 250,000 clones are present, about 80% being singletons, with the ten largest covering 4.4%. The source material was PBMCs. The receptors shown here come from a woman aged 25 to 39 in good health and CMV-seropositive.

This sequence joins TRBV11-2 and TRBJ1-2; 11 nucleotides align to TRBD1. Germline V gene data show CDR1 as SGHAT and CDR2 as FQNNGV. The CDR3 contains 17 residues. The ends lost 4 bases at V and 4 bases at J; junction bases unmatched: 11. The CDR3 region has the DNA TGTGCCAGCAGCTCCACCCTCGGGACAGGGGGGAGCTATGGCTACACCTTC. Protein sequence: CASSSTLGTGGSYGYTF.

The chain combines TRBV11-3 with TRBJ2-2; tentative D call: TRBD1 (6 bases). Germline V CDR1 and CDR2: SGHNT, YENEEA. This CDR3 is built from 16 residues. V was shortened by 3 bases and J by 6 bases, with 17 bases between the two germline ends. The CDR3 bases are TGTGCCAGCAGCTTTGATGTGGGGGCCGCCCCCGGGGAGCTGTTTTTT. Its translation is CASSFDVGAAPGELFF.

The chain uses TRBV7-6 and TRBJ2-7; D possibly corresponds to TRBD2 (6 bases). The length of the CDR3 is 15 residues. Germline loops: CDR1 SGHVS, CDR2 FNYEAQ. Trimming removed 5 bases from V and 4 bases from J, with 18 bases in between. CDR3 bases: TGTGCCAGCAGCCCCCCCGATGGAGGGGAGTACGAGCAGTACTTC. Residues: CASSPPDGGEYEQYF.

The chain uses TRBV29-1 and TRBJ2-3; possibly TRBD2 for D (6 bases). Trimming took 0 bases from V and 1 from J, leaving 11 bases between them. Germline CDR1 and CDR2: SQVTM and ANQGSEA. The length of the CDR3 is 15 residues. The CDR3 nucleotides read TGCAGCGTTGAAGATCTGGAGGGTCGCACAGATACGCAGTATTTT. It specifies CSVEDLEGRTDTQYF.

The rearrangement uses TRBV7-9 and TRBJ2-2; TRBD1 matches at 9 bases. The germline V gene encodes CDR1 SEHNR and CDR2 FQNEAQ (reference sequence). V shed 1 base, J shed 12 bases, and the junction held 3 bases outside the gene matches. This CDR3 has 13 residues. The CDR3: CASSLEQGAKLFF. The CDR3 region has the DNA TGTGCCAGCAGCTTAGAACAGGGGGCCAAGCTGTTTTTT.

The table lists this clone with a few counts. The chain recombines TRBV7-8 with TRBJ2-1; 7 positions match TRBD1. CDR3 length equals 14 residues. CDR1 SGHVS and CDR2 FQNEAQ come from the germline V gene. V trimming: 0 bases; J trimming: 6 bases; junction bases outside the gene matches: 2. CDR3 in amino acids: CASSLAGTANEQFF. In DNA form, the CDR3 reads TGTGCCAGCAGCTTAGCCGGGACAGCCAATGAGCAGTTCTTC.

The rearrangement uses TRBV7-8 and TRBJ2-5; TRBD2 agrees at 12 bases. The CDR3 is 14 amino acids. J gave up 4 bases and V 5 bases, and 2 bases lay outside the gene matches. Germline V gene lookup returns CDR1 SGHVS and CDR2 FQNEAQ. The CDR3 nucleotides are TGTGCCAGCAGCCAGGGACTAGCGGGAGAGACCCAGTACTTC. Amino acid sequence: CASSQGLAGETQYF.

V is TRBV10-3 and J is TRBJ2-5; no reliable D call. Germline CDR1 ENHRY, CDR2 SYGVKD. This CDR3 comprises 13 residues. The V and J ends lost 2 bases and 3 bases respectively, with 7 bases between them. The CDR3, as DNA: TGTGCCATCAGTGAGAGAGAGGAAGAGACCCAGTACTTC. Protein product: CAISEREEETQYF.

Only a few counts were recorded for this clone. The V call is TRBV5-1, the J call TRBJ2-6; D not resolved. Germline values: CDR1 SGHRS, CDR2 YFSETQ. V was pared by 2 bases and J by 0 bases, with 6 bases between. This CDR3 contains 15 residues. The CDR3 loop reads CASSLTVSGANVLTF. The CDR3 bases are TGCGCCAGCAGCTTAACTGTCTCTGGGGCCAACGTCCTGACTTTC.

This clone appeared a single time. CDR3 bases: TGTGCCAGCAGCTTACAGGGGACAGACAATCAGCCCCAGCATTTT. Protein: CASSLQGTDNQPQHF. The chain carries TRBV7-2 and TRBJ1-5; TRBD1 aligns across 7 bases. Germline V gene sequence: CDR1 SGHTA, CDR2 FQGNSA. The junction had 4 bases not matched to a gene; V was cut back by 2 bases and J by 3 bases. CDR3 length equals 15 residues.

This chain links TRBV7-8 with TRBJ2-1, with a possible D match to TRBD2 (6 bases). CDR3 size: 13 residues. Trimming removed 7 bases at V and 7 bases at J, with 14 bases between. Germline CDR1 is SGHVS and CDR2 is FQNEAQ. The chain's CDR3 is CASNGGITNEQFF. In nucleotides, the CDR3 is TGTGCCAGCAACGGCGGGATAACGAATGAGCAGTTCTTC. The full variable domain, completed using reference TRBV7-8 and TRBJ2-1, is GAGVSQSPRYKVAKRGQDVALRCDPISGHVSLFWYQQALGQGPEFLTYFQNEAQLDKSGLPSDRFFAERPEGSVSTLKIQRTQQEDSAVYLCASNGGITNEQFFGPGTRLTVL.

This clone was seen more than once but under ten times. This chain joins TRBV21-1 and TRBJ1-5; the table assigns TRBD1, which was not confirmed against the DNA. TRBV21-1 is flagged as a pseudogene. There are 16 residues in the CDR3. The CDR3 DNA reads TGTGCCAGCAGCCTGGTGCAGGGAAGGGACAATCAGCCCCAGCATTTT. It is translated as CASSLVQGRDNQPQHF.

This clone appeared once. The gene calls are TRBV5-4 and TRBJ1-1; maybe TRBD1 (5 bases). V lost 0 bases and J 4 bases, leaving 10 bases between the germline ends. The CDR3 length is 14 residues. Germline V CDR1 and CDR2: SGHNT, YYREEE (reference sequence). DNA of the CDR3: TGTGCCAGCAGCTTGGACAGGTTCAGCACTGAAGCTTTCTTT. It codes for CASSLDRFSTEAFF. The variable domain in full, with the rest retrieved from reference TRBV5-4 and TRBJ1-1, is ETGVTQSPTHLIKTRGQQVTLRCSSQSGHNTVSWYQQALGQGPQFIFQYYREEENGRGNFPPRFSGLQFPNYSSELNVNALELDDSALYLCASSLDRFSTEAFFGQGTRLTVV.

The chain joins TRBV10-3 to TRBJ1-4; TRBD1 matches 11 bases. In germline, CDR1 is ENHRY, CDR2 SYGVKD. The length of the CDR3 is 14 residues. V shed 6 bases and J 6 bases; nucleotides not matched to a gene: 3. The CDR3 bases are TGTGCCATCAGGAGGGGACAGGGGGATGAAAAACTGTTTTTT. It is translated as CAIRRGQGDEKLFF.

V usage is TRBV5-4 and J usage is TRBJ2-7, with D maybe TRBD2 (6 bases). V lost 7 bases and J lost 3, with 23 bases in between. Germline loops: CDR1 SGHNT, CDR2 YYREEE (reference sequence). The CDR3 consists of 16 residues. As DNA, the CDR3 is TGTGCCAGCGGGACGCTGGGGGGAGGTCCTTTCTACGAGCAGTACTTC. Translated: CASGTLGGGPFYEQYF.

This chain joins TRBV25-1 and TRBJ1-4; 9 positions match TRBD1. J lost 8 bases, V lost 4 bases, and 8 bases had no gene match. Germline CDR1 is MGHDK and CDR2 is SYGVNS. The length of the CDR3 is 15 residues. The CDR3 loop reads CASSVRDRVWEKLFF. DNA for the CDR3: TGTGCCAGCAGTGTAAGGGACAGGGTATGGGAAAAACTGTTTTTT.

The chain couples TRBV7-6 to TRBJ1-5; tentatively, D is TRBD1 (6 bases). This CDR3 is 16 amino acids long. Deletions cut 1 base from V and 1 base from J, with 11 bases between. Germline CDR1 SGHVS, CDR2 FNYEAQ. The CDR3 is CASSLGSQGSNQPQHF. CDR3 sequence (DNA): TGTGCCAGCAGCTTAGGGTCACAGGGAAGCAATCAGCCCCAGCATTTT.

V and J are TRBV5-6 and TRBJ2-7; a possible D gene is TRBD1 (5 bases). This CDR3 region has 12 residues. The V and J ends lost 6 bases and 4 bases respectively, with 11 bases between them. The V gene's germline CDR1 is SGHDT and CDR2 YYEEEE. The CDR3, as DNA: TGTGCCAGCACCAGAGACAGTTACGAGCAGTACTTC. Its translation: CASTRDSYEQYF.

This chain links TRBV6-5 with TRBJ2-3, with D unclear. The CDR3 extends over 16 amino acids. The V end was cut by 2 bases, the J end by 2 bases, with 14 bases between. Germline V lookup: CDR1 MNHEY, CDR2 SVGAGI. In nucleotides, the CDR3 is TGTGCCAGCAGTTACCCTCCACAGCCCTTCACAGATACGCAGTATTTT. Amino acid sequence: CASSYPPQPFTDTQYF.

This clone turned up a few times. The V call is TRBV25-1, the J call TRBJ1-6; perhaps TRBD1 as D (6 bases). CDR3 length equals 13 residues. Trimming left V 7 bases short and J 7 bases short, with 11 bases between. Germline CDR1 is MGHDK and CDR2 is SYGVNS. This CDR3 reads CASTQGTNSPLHF. The CDR3 DNA is TGTGCCAGCACGCAGGGGACGAATTCACCCCTCCACTTT.